This T cell receptor beta chain emerged from a study of T cells in Graves' hyperthyroidism and ophthalmopathy. Amplified TCR beta CDR3 regions came from RNA transcripts. Researchers ran a first-round RT-PCR on the TCR CDR3 using the HTBI primer set. TCRdb redid the calling of the multiplex PCR reads with MiXCR, one entry per CDR3 protein. The profile shows nearly 750,000 distinct CDR3 sequences, about 35% of them singletons. This clonotype was seen at least ten times. The CDR3 covers 15 residues. Losses at the gene ends were 5 bases for V and 3 bases for J; bases not matched to a gene: 8. Germline V CDR1 and CDR2: SQVTM, ANQGSEA.

Sequencing was carried out using blood. The chain links TRBV29-1 to TRBJ1-1, with 11 bases aligning to TRBD1. This sequence originates from a woman aged 40 to 49 with Graves' hyperthyroidism. CDR3 DNA sequence: TGCAGCGTTTACATACCGGGACAGGGGGACACTGAAGCTTTCTTT. Translation: CSVYIPGQGDTEAFF.